Listed here are 18 T cell receptor beta chains from one sample, sequenced in a study of OX40 agonist ivuxolimab in advanced cancers. Clones were sequenced by immunoSEQ multiplex PCR, and TCRdb holds only the in-frame ones, with some missing. The sample gives 100,000 to 110,000 clones, approximately 89% of which show up once; about 0.49% is in the top ten. This specimen consisted of CD4+ or CD8+ T cells sorted from blood, obtained in a trial of the OX40 agonist ivuxolimab. These receptors were obtained from an adult with an advanced solid tumor such as melanoma, head and neck, liver or kidney cancer.

The chain is built from TRBV6-1 and TRBJ1-1; D perhaps matches TRBD1 (6 bases). V was clipped by 6 bases and J by 2 bases, with 13 bases between them. There are 14 residues in the CDR3. The germline V gene has CDR1 MNHNS and CDR2 SASEGT. The DNA of the CDR3 is TGTGCCAGCAGCCGGGACAAGATTAACACTGAAGCTTTCTTT. This gives the protein CASSRDKINTEAFF.

This rearrangement joins TRBV5-1 to TRBJ2-5; 8 nucleotides match TRBD2. Trimming at V came to 1 base and at J to 5 bases, leaving 7 bases not matched to a gene. Germline CDR1 reads SGHRS; CDR2 reads YFSETQ. CDR3 length equals 15 residues. The chain's CDR3 is CASSLRAGGSETQYF. Written as DNA, the CDR3 is TGCGCCAGCAGCTTGAGGGCGGGAGGTTCGGAGACCCAGTACTTC.

J is TRBJ2-1 and V is TRBV7-9, with 8 positions matching TRBD2. The CDR3 consists of 17 residues. V lost 0 bases and J lost 1; bases outside the gene matches: 5. The V gene's germline CDR1 is SEHNR and CDR2 FQNEAQ (reference sequence). In nucleotides, the CDR3 is TGTGCCAGCAGCTTAGCCCGTGCTAGCGGGTCCTACAATGAGCAGTTCTTC. Its protein is CASSLARASGSYNEQFF.

The V and J genes are TRBV27 and TRBJ2-7; the D call may be TRBD1 or TRBD2 (5 bases each). This CDR3 spans 15 amino acids. CDR1 is MNHEY and CDR2 is SMNVEV in the germline V gene (reference sequence). The V gene lost 2 bases and the J gene lost 1 base, with 12 bases spanning the gap. CDR3 sequence reads: CASSLEGRVSYEQYF. The DNA of the CDR3 is TGTGCCAGCAGTTTAGAGGGGCGGGTGTCCTACGAGCAGTACTTC.

This chain links TRBV27 with TRBJ2-2; possibly TRBD2 for D (6 bases). This CDR3 region has 15 residues. Per the germline V gene, CDR1 is MNHEY and CDR2 is SMNVEV (reference sequence). Trimming stripped 4 bases from V and 1 base from J, with 10 bases between. CDR3 loop: CASSYGRLNTGELFF. CDR3 DNA sequence: TGTGCCAGCAGTTACGGGAGATTGAACACCGGGGAGCTGTTTTTT.

The chain links TRBV6-1 to TRBJ1-3; a weak D match, TRBD1 (5 bases). The germline gives CDR1 MNHNS, CDR2 SASEGT. V was cut by 7 bases and J by 6 bases, with 19 bases left in between. The CDR3 has 15 residues. The CDR3 nucleotides are TGTGCCAGCACTCAACGGGGGGTTGGGCAAAACACCATATATTTT. Amino acids: CASTQRGVGQNTIYF.

The chain joins TRBV4-1 to TRBJ2-1; 14 bases are a match to TRBD2. Unmatched junction bases numbered 5, after V lost 5 bases and J lost 5 bases. Germline CDR1 and CDR2: MGHRA and YSYEKL. The CDR3 runs 16 residues. The CDR3 DNA follows: TGCGCCAGCAGCAAAGGACTAGCGGGAGGTCACAATGAGCAGTTCTTC. Amino acid sequence: CASSKGLAGGHNEQFF.

This clone has only one observation. V and J are TRBV6-5 and TRBJ1-1; no reliable D call. V gave up 2 bases and J gave up 6 bases, with 13 bases separating them. Germline CDR1 MNHEY, CDR2 SVGAGI. The CDR3 is made up of 14 amino acids. In DNA form, the CDR3 reads TGTGCCAGCAGTTACCAGGTTAGCGTCGCTGAAGCTTTCTTT. It codes for CASSYQVSVAEAFF.

This sequence joins TRBV19 and TRBJ1-2; TRBD1 matches at 7 bases. V lost 6 bases, J lost 2 bases, and 9 bases stayed unmatched. Germline CDR1 LNHDA, CDR2 SQIVND (reference sequence). The CDR3 sequence is 15 residues long. The CDR3 nucleotides read TGTGCCAGTAGCAATCCTCAGGGGGGAAACTATGGCTACACCTTC. Translation: CASSNPQGGNYGYTF.

The chain recombines TRBV15 with TRBJ2-2, with 11 bases identical to TRBD2. V lost 0 bases and J lost 5; bases outside the gene matches: 5. The CDR3 is made up of 17 amino acids. In germline, CDR1 is LNHNV, CDR2 YYDKDF (reference sequence). CDR3 sequence reads: CATSRETSGDFTGELFF. Here the CDR3 DNA reads TGTGCCACCAGCAGAGAGACTAGCGGGGATTTTACCGGGGAGCTGTTTTTT.

The chain couples TRBV6-6 to TRBJ2-7, with a possible D match to TRBD2 (6 bases). The germline V gene has CDR1 MNHNY and CDR2 SVGAGI (reference sequence). V was shortened by 2 bases and J by 5 bases, with 13 bases between the two germline ends. This CDR3 is 14 amino acids long. Here the CDR3 reads CASSYGGTANEQYF. CDR3 DNA: TGTGCCAGCAGTTACGGGGGGACTGCCAACGAGCAGTACTTC.

A word on this clone: The junction departs from the called germline gene at one end, perhaps through a read error. The rearrangement joins TRBV6-1 to TRBJ2-1; 10 bases line up with TRBD2. Germline CDR1 MNHNS, CDR2 SASEGT. The length of the CDR3 is 14 residues. CDR3 in DNA: TGTGCCAGCACTGAACTAGCGGGGAACAATGAGCAGTTCTTC. Protein: CASTELAGNNEQFF.

This clone is a singleton in its sample. The chain joins TRBV19 to TRBJ1-1; D not resolved. Per germline, CDR1 LNHDA and CDR2 SQIVND (reference sequence). This CDR3 spans 15 amino acids. V dropped 3 bases and J dropped 2 bases, with 13 bases sitting between them. The CDR3 loop is CASSIQVLSNTEAFF. The CDR3, as DNA: TGTGCCAGTAGTATCCAGGTACTCTCAAACACTGAAGCTTTCTTT.

This clone appeared a single time. The chain employs TRBV6-6 and TRBJ1-4; 12 bases fit TRBD1. This CDR3 contains 14 residues. The V segment lost 6 bases and the J segment 12 bases; nucleotides outside the gene matches: 8. Germline V gene data show CDR1 as MNHNY and CDR2 as SVGAGI (reference sequence). The CDR3 loop reads CASRTGTGGDELFF. The CDR3 DNA follows: TGTGCCAGCAGAACCGGGACAGGGGGCGACGAACTGTTTTTT.

J is TRBJ2-1 and V is TRBV25-1; D is possibly TRBD1 (6 bases). Germline lookup yields CDR1 MGHDK and CDR2 SYGVNS. The CDR3 runs 12 residues. V was shortened by 2 bases and J by 15 bases, with 14 bases between the two germline ends. The CDR3 spells CASSEEGTRTFF. DNA for the CDR3: TGTGCCAGCAGTGAAGAGGGGACAAGGACGTTCTTC.

The chain uses TRBV5-1 and TRBJ2-3; 7 bases agree with TRBD1. The V gene end was trimmed by 4 bases and the J gene end by 2 bases; junction bases not matched to a gene: 10. The germline CDR1 and CDR2 sequences are SGHRS and YFSETQ. The length of the CDR3 is 16 residues. This chain's CDR3 is CASSRTGSVYTDTQYF. CDR3 bases: TGCGCCAGCAGCAGGACAGGCTCAGTCTACACAGATACGCAGTATTTT.

The chain uses TRBV6-1 and TRBJ1-5; D possibly corresponds to TRBD1 (6 bases). Germline CDR1 MNHNS, CDR2 SASEGT. Trimming left V 6 bases short and J 0 bases short, with 12 bases between. This CDR3 comprises 15 residues. The CDR3 coding sequence is TGTGCCAGCAGCACATACAGGGTTAGCAATCAGCCCCAGCATTTT. Protein sequence: CASSTYRVSNQPQHF.

The chain combines TRBV10-1 with TRBJ2-3; 9 nucleotides align to TRBD2. Trimming removed 3 bases from V and 1 base from J; junction bases left unmatched: 5. Germline assignment: CDR1 WNHNN and CDR2 SYGVQD (reference sequence). The CDR3 length is 16 residues. The CDR3 sequence is CASSDPRLAGTDTQYF. CDR3 DNA: TGCGCCAGCAGTGACCCTCGACTAGCGGGCACAGATACGCAGTATTTT.